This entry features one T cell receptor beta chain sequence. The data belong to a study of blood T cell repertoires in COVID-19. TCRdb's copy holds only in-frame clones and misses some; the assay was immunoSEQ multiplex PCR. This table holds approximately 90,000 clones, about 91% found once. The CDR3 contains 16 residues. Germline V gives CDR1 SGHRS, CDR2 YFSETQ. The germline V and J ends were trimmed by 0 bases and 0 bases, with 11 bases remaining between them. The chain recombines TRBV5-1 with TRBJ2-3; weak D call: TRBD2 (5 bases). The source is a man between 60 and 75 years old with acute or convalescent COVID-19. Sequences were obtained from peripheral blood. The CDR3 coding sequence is TGCGCCAGCAGCTTGGACGGACTTGCGAGCACAGATACGCAGTATTTT. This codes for CASSLDGLASTDTQYF.